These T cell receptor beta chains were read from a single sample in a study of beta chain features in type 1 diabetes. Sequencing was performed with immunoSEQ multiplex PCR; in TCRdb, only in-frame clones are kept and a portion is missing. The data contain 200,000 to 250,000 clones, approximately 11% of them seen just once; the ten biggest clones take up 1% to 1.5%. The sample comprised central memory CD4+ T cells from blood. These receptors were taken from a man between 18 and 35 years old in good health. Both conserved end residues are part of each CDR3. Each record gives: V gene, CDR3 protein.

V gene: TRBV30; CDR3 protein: CAWSPTPTSGRIDTQYF
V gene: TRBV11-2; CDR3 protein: CASSPSNEQFF
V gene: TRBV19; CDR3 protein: CASTRIGALRYGYTF
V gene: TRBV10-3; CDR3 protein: CAISDGAYNEQFF
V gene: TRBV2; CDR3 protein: CASSGQGSSYNEQFF
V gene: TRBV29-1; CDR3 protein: CSVTAPYNEKLFF
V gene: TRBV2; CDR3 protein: CASSILRDRGNEQYF
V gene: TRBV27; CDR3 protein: CASSSIRSGTDTQYF
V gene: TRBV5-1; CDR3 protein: CASSLMGATAPYEQYF
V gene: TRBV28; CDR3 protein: CASSLSSYNEQFF
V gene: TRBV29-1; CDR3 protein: CSVVWQGGVNTEAFF
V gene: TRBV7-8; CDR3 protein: CASSLASSGAGANVLTF
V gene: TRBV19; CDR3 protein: CASSWDSQTSYEQYF
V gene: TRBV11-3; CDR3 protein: CASSLGAGVYEQFF
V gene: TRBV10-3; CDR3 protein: CAISAGIGANVLTF
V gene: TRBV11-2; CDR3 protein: CASSPGTGGGETQYF
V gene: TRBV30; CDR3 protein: CACHRGEGRSEQYF
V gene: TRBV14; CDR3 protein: CASSQGLTDTQYF
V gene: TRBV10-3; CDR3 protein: CAISESSGEADTQYF
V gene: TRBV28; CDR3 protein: CASSSEGLAGGTGYEQYF
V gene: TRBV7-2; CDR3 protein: CASSILLAGAGNEQFF
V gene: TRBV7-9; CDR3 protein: CASSKPGQGSGANVLTF
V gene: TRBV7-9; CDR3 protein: CASSLDSLVGEQFF
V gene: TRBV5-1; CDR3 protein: CASSLLGGNTGELFF
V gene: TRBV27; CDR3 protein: CASSGWEADTQYF
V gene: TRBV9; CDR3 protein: CASSVGTSARPFF
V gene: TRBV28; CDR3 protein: CASSFSGSPSYEQYF
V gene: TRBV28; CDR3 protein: CASAAFSYEQYF
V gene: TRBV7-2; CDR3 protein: CASSLVRLAGYGSYEQYF
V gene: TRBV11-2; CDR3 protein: CASSLELAGDEQYF
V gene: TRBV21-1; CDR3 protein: CASSKSTPGTSGSWGQETQYF
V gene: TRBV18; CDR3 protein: CASSPLEARGNTIYF
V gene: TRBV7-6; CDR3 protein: CASSFRTNTEAFF
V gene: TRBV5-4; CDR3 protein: CASSPRDTSYEQYF
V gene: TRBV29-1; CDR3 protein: CSSTWSWGTEAFF
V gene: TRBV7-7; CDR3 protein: CASSLRLNTEAFF
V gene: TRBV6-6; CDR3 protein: CASGFLAGGQFF
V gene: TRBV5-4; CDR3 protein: CASSLYVAGQGTDTQYF
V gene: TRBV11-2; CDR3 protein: CASKLASPQYF